The rows below give T cell receptor beta chains drawn from one sample of a study of control samples from healthy donors and cancer patients. Profiling relied on immunoSEQ multiplex PCR, and the TCRdb table lists in-frame clones only, not all of them. The repertoire holds 100,000 to 150,000 clones, with 80% to 95% as singletons. Specimen: blood. The receptors here all came from a man aged 18 to 30 in good health. The CDR3 runs from the conserved cysteine through the conserved F or W. Each record gives: J gene, V gene, clone size, CDR3 protein. Size is stated for part of the rows, as once, few or many counts, or as a class when the clone is expanded.

TRBJ2-1,TRBV4-1,.,CASSQDRSRSYNEQFF
TRBJ2-5,TRBV2,.,CASSEDSSGGEETQYF
TRBJ1-1,TRBV29-1,.,CSVSWEGLTEAFF
TRBJ2-3,TRBV5-4,.,CASSLARRGLHTDTQYF
TRBJ1-3,TRBV6-6,.,CASSQQGQVGSGNTIYF
TRBJ1-1,TRBV10-3,.,CAIRDRGGSPEQGEAFF
TRBJ1-2,TRBV20-1,.,CSASLRGLTYGYTF
TRBJ1-3,TRBV4-1,.,CASSQQGWSGNTIYF
TRBJ1-2,TRBV9,.,CASSGFSRAGQVYGYTF
TRBJ1-3,TRBV7-9,.,CASSFLQGAGNTIYF
TRBJ2-1,TRBV30,.,CAWSAGGTSSYNEQFF
TRBJ2-7,TRBV7-9,once,CASSSDRDRLLYEQYF
TRBJ1-2,TRBV5-4,few,CASSSYDGSYGYTF
TRBJ1-2,TRBV5-1,.,CASSVQVAGNYGYTF
TRBJ1-1,TRBV19,.,CASSIGTGGTEAFF
TRBJ2-7,TRBV6-1,.,CASSDSGGADEQYF
TRBJ1-3,TRBV6-6,.,CASSNPIEWIRTGSGNTIYF
TRBJ2-1,TRBV6-6,.,CASSYWFYNEQFF
TRBJ1-1,TRBV4-1,.,CASSQADLGFNTEAFF
TRBJ2-4,TRBV19,once,CASRDRIAKNIQYF
TRBJ2-5,TRBV2,.,CASSDYQETQYF
TRBJ2-1,TRBV11-2,.,CASSPALGLASEQFF
TRBJ2-1,TRBV7-2,.,CASSVYYNEQFF
TRBJ1-1,TRBV5-6,.,CASTWGLMNTEAFF
TRBJ2-1,TRBV2,.,CASSFNEQFF
TRBJ1-1,TRBV30,once,CAKNRGMNTEAFF
TRBJ2-2,TRBV6-6,.,CASSPGVNTGELFF
TRBJ1-3,TRBV2,.,CASLAWGSGNTIYF
TRBJ1-1,TRBV19,once,CASSMPGRGTEAFF
TRBJ2-1,TRBV6-1,.,CASSEFIGRQFF
TRBJ2-1,TRBV19,.,CASSVPGQGLYEQFF
TRBJ1-4,TRBV5-1,.,CASSQEGVFLRVEKLFF
TRBJ1-6,TRBV11-2,.,CASSLDQTGDSPLHF
TRBJ2-3,TRBV7-9,.,CASSLPAGGQTDTQYF
TRBJ2-7,TRBV6-5,.,CASSYSKTGTGEQYF
TRBJ1-5,TRBV29-1,.,CSVEEGIGQPQHF
TRBJ2-7,TRBV5-5,.,CASSFGVTYEQYF
TRBJ1-1,TRBV15,.,CATSRDHEGTEAFF
TRBJ2-7,TRBV7-7,few,CASKLVGDPNSYEQYF